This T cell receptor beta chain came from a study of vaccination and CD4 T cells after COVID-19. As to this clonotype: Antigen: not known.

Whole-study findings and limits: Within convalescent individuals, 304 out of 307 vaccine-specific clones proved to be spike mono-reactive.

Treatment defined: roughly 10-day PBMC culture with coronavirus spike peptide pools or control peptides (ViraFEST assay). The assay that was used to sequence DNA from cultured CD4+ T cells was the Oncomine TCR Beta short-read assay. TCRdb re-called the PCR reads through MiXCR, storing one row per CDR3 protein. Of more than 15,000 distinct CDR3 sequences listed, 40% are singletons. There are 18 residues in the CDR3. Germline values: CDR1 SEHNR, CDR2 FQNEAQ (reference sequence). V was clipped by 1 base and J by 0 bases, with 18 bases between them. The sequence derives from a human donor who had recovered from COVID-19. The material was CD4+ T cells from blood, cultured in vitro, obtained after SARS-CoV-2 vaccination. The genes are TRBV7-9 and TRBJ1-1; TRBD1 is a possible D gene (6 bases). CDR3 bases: TGTGCCAGCAGCTTAGAGGGGGGGGGACTATGGGTGAACACTGAAGCTTTCTTT. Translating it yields CASSLEGGGLWVNTEAFF.